This T cell receptor beta chain was identified during a study of T cell responses to AZD1222 COVID-19 vaccine. TCRdb's copy holds only in-frame clones and misses some; the assay was immunoSEQ multiplex PCR. Of 95,000 to 120,000 clones listed, just over 85% were seen once; the top ten hold over 3%. Study-level results: Two AZD1222 doses significantly raised spike-specific TCR breadth and depth over controls. Baseline seropositivity occurred in only six AZD1222 recipients. Donors were mostly white British, more females; clonal diversity possibly underestimated.

Germline-derived CDR1 and CDR2 are MGHRA and YSYEKL. V was pared by 4 bases and J by 3 bases, with 11 bases between. The CDR3 length is 14 residues. To note about this clone: Its target is unknown.

The receptor was isolated from an adult in good health. V and J are TRBV4-1 and TRBJ2-3, with D maybe TRBD1 (6 bases). The material sequenced was peripheral blood, taken on day 0 of AZD1222 vaccination. CDR3 region: CASSRVTGTDTQYF. DNA for the CDR3: TGCGCCAGCAGCCGCGTAACAGGGACAGATACGCAGTATTTT.